A selection of T cell receptor beta chains follows, all from one sample in a study of cytomegalovirus exposure and HLA in healthy donors. The data were produced by immunoSEQ multiplex PCR, yet TCRdb's version contains in-frame clones alone and is incomplete. The table has 150,000 or so clones, around 72% seen once. Sequencing was carried out using PBMCs. The receptor set was obtained from a man aged 18 to 29 in good health and CMV-seropositive. Each CDR3 is given with its conserved first and last residue. D genes are given only for firm matches. The size entry is marked missing in some rows and otherwise reads once, few, many or a size class.

D	J	V	size	CDR3	DNA
TRBD1	TRBJ2-5	TRBV28	NA	CASSHRTGSYQETQYF	TGTGCCAGCAGCCACCGGACAGGGTCGTACCAAGAGACCCAGTACTTC
TRBD1	TRBJ1-4	TRBV7-9	NA	CASSRQGNNEKLFF	TGTGCCAGCAGCAGACAGGGAAATAATGAAAAACTGTTTTTT
NA	TRBJ1-3	TRBV19	NA	CASSADNSGNTIYF	TGTGCCAGTAGTGCCGACAATTCTGGAAACACCATATATTTT
TRBD2	TRBJ2-7	TRBV11-2	NA	CASSLTSGGINSYEQYF	TGTGCCAGCAGCCTTACTAGCGGGGGGATCAATTCCTACGAGCAGTACTTC
NA	TRBJ2-1	TRBV14	NA	CASSQELRVEQFF	TGTGCCAGCAGCCAAGAACTCCGGGTTGAGCAGTTCTTC
NA	TRBJ2-7	TRBV7-2	NA	CASSLAGEKSYEQYF	TGTGCCAGCAGCTTAGCAGGGGAAAAAAGCTACGAGCAGTACTTC
TRBD1	TRBJ2-3	TRBV9	few	CASSVAPQGYTDTQYF	TGTGCCAGCAGCGTAGCCCCACAGGGGTACACAGATACGCAGTATTTT
NA	TRBJ1-5	TRBV27	NA	CASGSVNRGQPQHF	TGTGCCAGCGGGTCAGTCAACCGGGGTCAGCCCCAGCATTTT
TRBD1	TRBJ2-7	TRBV4-3	few	CASSQDRQGLREQYF	TGCGCCAGCAGCCAAGATCGACAGGGCCTGAGGGAGCAGTACTTC
TRBD2	TRBJ2-7	TRBV4-3	NA	CASSQGTSEYYEQYF	TGCGCCAGCAGCCAAGGGACTAGCGAGTACTACGAGCAGTACTTC
NA	TRBJ2-7	TRBV7-9	NA	CASSLPQNSYEQYF	TGTGCCAGCAGCTTGCCGCAGAATTCCTACGAGCAGTACTTC
NA	TRBJ2-7	TRBV12-5	NA	CASGLQTGTRGIYEQYF	TGTGCTAGTGGCCTCCAAACCGGGACCAGGGGCATCTACGAGCAGTACTTC
TRBD2	TRBJ2-3	TRBV6-5	few	CASSYGGGGSTDTQYF	TGTGCCAGCAGTTACGGAGGCGGGGGAAGCACAGATACGCAGTATTTT
NA	TRBJ1-2	TRBV5-8	NA	CASSLSPYGYTF	TGTGCCAGCAGCTTGAGCCCCTATGGCTACACCTTC
NA	TRBJ1-4	TRBV5-6	NA	CASSLRGLGNEKLFF	TGTGCCAGCAGCCTTAGAGGGCTGGGGAATGAAAAACTGTTTTTT
TRBD1	TRBJ2-7	TRBV7-9	NA	CASSLTGQGADEQYF	TGTGCCAGCAGCCTAACGGGACAGGGGGCAGATGAGCAGTACTTC
NA	TRBJ1-1	TRBV27	NA	CASSPRRRRDTEAFF	TGTGCCAGCAGTCCGCGTAGGAGGAGGGACACTGAAGCTTTCTTT
NA	TRBJ1-6	TRBV5-6	NA	CASSLGAQPLHF	TGTGCCAGCAGCTTGGGGGCCCAACCCCTCCACTTT
TRBD1	TRBJ2-2	TRBV5-6	NA	CASSSDRVQRTGELFF	TGTGCCAGCAGCTCCGACAGGGTCCAGCGTACCGGGGAGCTGTTTTTT
NA	TRBJ1-1	TRBV6-5	NA	CASSYSTGEEAFF	TGTGCCAGCAGTTACTCGACTGGGGAGGAAGCTTTCTTT